The clone carrying this T cell receptor (beta chain) occurred a few times. The antigen remains unidentified. This entry belongs to a study of beta chain features in type 1 diabetes. Since all of the isolated RNA was reverse transcribed, expressed TCRB transcripts were what got sequenced. Generated by immunoSEQ multiplex PCR, the TCRdb table keeps only in-frame clones and is missing some. The table has over 150,000 clones, roughly 8% seen once; the top ten hold approximately 0.87%. Study results and limitations: Moderate but significant shortening of TCRB CDR3s was recorded in all four CD4+ subsets from Type 1 diabetes patients.

Germline-derived CDR1 and CDR2 are SQVTM and ANQGSEA. The CDR3 runs to 14 residues. The germline V and J ends were trimmed by 5 bases and 2 bases, with 12 bases remaining between them. The source of this sequence is a woman in her 40s with type 1 diabetes. Sequencing was done on a sample of central memory CD4+ T cells from blood. The chain uses TRBV29-1 and TRBJ2-2; D is perhaps TRBD1 (5 bases). CDR3 sequence (DNA): TGCAGCGTTAATACACAGGTTAACACCGGGGAGCTGTTTTTT. Its protein product is CSVNTQVNTGELFF.